Detailed here is one TCR beta chain. V lost 4 bases and J lost 9, with 10 bases in between. This CDR3 spans 12 amino acids. The source of the sample is a study of blood T cell repertoires in COVID-19. Study background: Samples taken during acute and convalescent COVID-19 were collected in the United States, Italy and Spain. In each case, the material was cDNA or gDNA derived from T cells, B-cell-depleted T cells, or PBMCs.

Study processing details: Reference gene primer amplification gave estimated nucleated cell counts. Data came from immunoSEQ multiplex PCR; TCRdb stores just in-frame clones and leaves some out. The V and J calls and clone size are taken from that table; D and trimming were inferred from the DNA. The repertoire holds about 17,000 clones, with about 81% as singletons. What was sequenced was peripheral blood. The receptor was isolated from a man between 60 and 70 years old with acute or convalescent COVID-19. This sequence joins TRBV12-3 or TRBV12-4 and TRBJ2-1; D not resolved. The CDR3 reads CASSWASSEQFF. The CDR3 DNA is TGTGCCAGCAGTTGGGCCTCGAGTGAGCAGTTCTTC.